Listed below are T cell receptor beta chains from one sample, sequenced in a study of control samples from healthy donors and cancer patients. The table came from immunoSEQ multiplex PCR; TCRdb's copy has only in-frame clones and leaves some out. The sample holds more than 50,000 clones; approximately 90% are singletons and the top ten take 0.95% to 1.5%. Sequencing used PBMCs. All receptors come from a woman in her forties or fifties with colorectal cancer. The CDR3 runs from the conserved cysteine through the conserved F or W. A D gene is named only where the DNA matches it firmly. For some rows the clone size is stated as once, few or many, or as a class when expanded; others skip it.

d_call,j_call,clone_size,v_call,cdr3_aa,cdr3_nt
TRBD1,TRBJ1-1,once,TRBV19,CASSPSMTGTEAFF,TGTGCCAGTAGTCCCTCAATGACAGGGACTGAAGCTTTCTTT
NA,TRBJ2-2,NA,TRBV6-5,CASSYSGNTGELFF,TGTGCCAGCAGTTACTCGGGTAACACCGGGGAGCTGTTTTTT
NA,TRBJ2-3,NA,TRBV3-1/TRBV3-2,CASSQDYRATQYF,TGTGCCAGCAGCCAAGACTACCGAGCTACGCAGTATTTT
NA,TRBJ1-1,NA,TRBV5-1,CASSVRQGNTEAFF,TGCGCCAGCAGCGTCCGACAAGGAAACACTGAAGCTTTCTTT
NA,TRBJ2-2,NA,TRBV11-3,CASSLLAAGELFF,TGTGCCAGCAGCTTACTAGCAGCCGGGGAGCTGTTTTTT
TRBD1,TRBJ2-4,NA,TRBV18,CASSLDRVGAKNIQYF,TGTGCCAGCTCCCTGGACAGGGTTGGGGCCAAAAACATTCAGTACTTC
NA,TRBJ1-5,NA,TRBV9,CASSVGESDRQHF,TGTGCCAGCAGCGTAGGCGAAAGTGACAGGCAGCATTTT
NA,TRBJ2-7,NA,TRBV11-3,CASSFDSVSYEQYF,TGTGCCAGCAGCTTTGACAGTGTCTCCTACGAGCAGTACTTC
TRBD2,TRBJ2-5,NA,TRBV7-2,CASSLGLAGGRETQYF,TGTGCCAGCAGCTTGGGACTAGCGGGGGGGCGGGAGACCCAGTACTTC
NA,TRBJ1-4,NA,TRBV6-1,CASSEARDRDLFF,TGTGCCAGCAGTGAAGCGCGGGATAGGGACCTGTTTTTT
NA,TRBJ2-2,NA,TRBV11-3,CASSSTIPGRPNTGELFF,TGTGCCAGCAGCTCAACGATTCCGGGACGGCCGAACACCGGGGAGCTGTTTTTT
TRBD1,TRBJ2-1,NA,TRBV28,CASRRTGAGPNEQFF,TGTGCCAGCAGGCGGACAGGGGCCGGTCCCAATGAGCAGTTCTTC
NA,TRBJ1-4,once,TRBV9,CASSVDVEEKLFF,TGTGCCAGCAGCGTAGATGTGGAGGAAAAACTGTTTTTT
NA,TRBJ1-4,once,TRBV7-9,CASSMDSLEEKLFF,TGTGCCAGCAGCATGGACAGCCTGGAGGAAAAACTGTTTTTT
NA,TRBJ1-1,NA,TRBV5-1,CASSGATGWDTEAFF,TGCGCCAGCAGCGGAGCTACAGGGTGGGACACTGAAGCTTTCTTT
TRBD1,TRBJ1-1,NA,TRBV19,CASKAGGWLTEAFF,TGTGCCAGTAAAGCAGGGGGCTGGCTCACTGAAGCTTTCTTT
NA,TRBJ2-3,once,TRBV2,CASNGLASVTDTQYF,TGTGCCAGCAATGGTCTAGCGAGTGTGACAGATACGCAGTATTTT
NA,TRBJ1-2,NA,TRBV3-1/TRBV3-2,CASSQEGSLFGYTF,TGTGCCAGCAGCCAAGAGGGCAGCCTTTTTGGCTACACCTTC
NA,TRBJ1-5,NA,TRBV14,CASSDKNSNQPQHF,TGTGCCAGCAGTGACAAAAACAGCAATCAGCCCCAGCATTTT
TRBD2,TRBJ2-5,NA,TRBV7-8,CASSESGGLQETQYF,TGTGCCAGCAGCGAAAGCGGGGGGCTCCAAGAGACCCAGTACTTC
NA,TRBJ2-2,NA,TRBV28,CASSLIGNTGELFF,TGTGCCAGCAGTTTAATCGGGAACACCGGGGAGCTGTTTTTT
NA,TRBJ2-3,NA,TRBV30,CAWKKSRGRSDTQYF,TGTGCCTGGAAAAAAAGTCGAGGGAGATCAGATACGCAGTATTTT
NA,TRBJ1-1,NA,TRBV7-9,CASSLLGNTEAFF,TGTGCCAGCAGCTTACTTGGGAACACTGAAGCTTTCTTT
TRBD1,TRBJ2-7,NA,TRBV29-1,CSVDGTGAGVQYF,TGCAGCGTTGATGGGACAGGGGCTGGTGTGCAGTACTTC
NA,TRBJ2-2,NA,TRBV5-1,CASSLGGSSGRTGELFF,TGCGCCAGCAGCTTGGGGGGTTCCAGCGGGCGCACCGGGGAGCTGTTTTTT
NA,TRBJ1-2,NA,TRBV12-3/TRBV12-4,CASSLGPILGYTF,TGTGCCAGCAGTTTGGGACCAATCTTAGGCTACACCTTC
TRBD2,TRBJ2-3,NA,TRBV2,CASSETSGIGTDTQYF,TGTGCCAGCAGTGAAACTAGCGGGATAGGCACAGATACGCAGTATTTT
NA,TRBJ2-7,NA,TRBV18,CASSQGRGYEQYF,TGTGCCAGCTCACAAGGTAGGGGCTACGAGCAGTACTTC
TRBD1,TRBJ1-2,few,TRBV5-1,CASTADRAHYGYTF,TGCGCCAGCACCGCGGACAGGGCCCACTATGGCTACACCTTC
NA,TRBJ1-2,NA,TRBV19,CASIRDDSSTYGYTF,TGTGCCAGTATCCGGGACGACAGCTCGACCTATGGCTACACCTTC
NA,TRBJ1-2,NA,TRBV5-6,CASSLGQLYGYTF,TGTGCCAGCAGCTTGGGCCAGCTCTATGGCTACACCTTC
NA,TRBJ1-5,NA,TRBV19,CASSTGGPRPQHF,TGTGCCAGTAGTACCGGGGGCCCACGGCCCCAGCATTTT
TRBD1,TRBJ1-2,NA,TRBV6-5,CASSPRDRGGYTF,TGTGCCAGCAGTCCCCGGGACAGGGGCGGCTACACCTTC
NA,TRBJ2-7,NA,TRBV18,CASSLDSYEQYF,TGTGCCAGCTCACTGGACTCCTACGAGCAGTACTTC
NA,TRBJ2-7,once,TRBV7-9,CATALGLAPYEQYF,TGTGCCACGGCCTTGGGACTGGCCCCCTACGAGCAGTACTTC
TRBD2,TRBJ2-7,NA,TRBV3-1/TRBV3-2,CASSHPSGSSYEQYF,TGTGCCAGCAGCCACCCTAGCGGGAGCTCCTACGAGCAGTACTTC
NA,TRBJ2-1,NA,TRBV5-6,CASSLAGEQFF,TGTGCCAGCAGCTTGGCGGGTGAGCAGTTCTTC
NA,TRBJ2-5,NA,TRBV5-6,CASSLYPETQYF,TGTGCCAGCAGCTTGTACCCAGAGACCCAGTACTTC
NA,TRBJ2-7,NA,TRBV29-1,CSVDVRGRSKYEQYF,TGCAGCGTTGATGTCCGTGGGAGATCTAAGTACGAGCAGTACTTC
TRBD2,TRBJ2-3,once,TRBV29-1,CSVEDLAGEGDTQYF,TGCAGCGTTGAGGACCTAGCGGGAGAGGGAGATACGCAGTATTTT
TRBD1,TRBJ1-1,NA,TRBV12-3/TRBV12-4,CASRMTGRTEAFF,TGTGCCAGCAGAATGACAGGGCGGACTGAAGCTTTCTTT
TRBD1,TRBJ1-1,NA,TRBV6-5,CASSGDRGRDAFF,TGTGCCAGCAGCGGCGACAGGGGGAGGGACGCTTTCTTT
TRBD2,TRBJ2-7,NA,TRBV28,CASTPGGLAGYYEQYF,TGTGCCAGCACTCCGGGGGGACTAGCGGGATACTACGAGCAGTACTTC
NA,TRBJ2-5,NA,TRBV12-3/TRBV12-4,CASSLVGGETQYF,TGTGCCAGCAGTTTGGTAGGGGGAGAGACCCAGTACTTC
NA,TRBJ2-7,NA,TRBV5-6,CASSFMRGVPYEQYF,TGTGCCAGCAGCTTCATGCGGGGAGTTCCTTACGAGCAGTACTTC
TRBD1,TRBJ1-3,medium-sized,TRBV28,CASRSDRVPGNTIYF,TGTGCCAGCAGGTCTGACAGGGTTCCTGGAAACACCATATATTTT
NA,TRBJ1-6,NA,TRBV11-2,CASSYRSVGSSYNSPLHF,TGTGCCAGCAGCTATCGGTCCGTTGGAAGCTCCTATAATTCACCCCTCCACTTT
NA,TRBJ1-6,few,TRBV28,CASSSSTQGRSPLHF,TGTGCCAGCAGTTCGTCTACTCAGGGTCGGTCACCCCTCCACTTT
NA,TRBJ1-3,NA,TRBV5-6,CASSLVRGNTIYF,TGTGCCAGCAGCTTGGTCAGGGGAAACACCATATATTTT
NA,TRBJ1-1,NA,TRBV5-4,CASSLSVLDTEAFF,TGTGCCAGCAGCCTCTCTGTGTTAGACACTGAAGCTTTCTTT
NA,TRBJ2-7,NA,TRBV29-1,CSVTVGQGLSNEQYF,TGCAGCGTTACTGTTGGCCAGGGACTTTCCAACGAGCAGTACTTC
NA,TRBJ2-5,once,TRBV3-1/TRBV3-2,CASSQDDRSGAQETQYF,TGTGCCAGCAGCCAAGACGACCGATCCGGAGCTCAAGAGACCCAGTACTTC
NA,TRBJ1-1,NA,TRBV7-8,CASSLQAVVSEAFF,TGTGCCAGCAGCTTGCAGGCGGTCGTCTCTGAAGCTTTCTTT
TRBD2,TRBJ2-5,once,TRBV10-1,CASPKRGWVTQYF,TGCGCCAGTCCGAAGCGGGGGTGGGTGACCCAGTACTTC
TRBD1,TRBJ2-3,NA,TRBV3-1/TRBV3-2,CASSLGQGVTDTQYF,TGTGCCAGCAGCCTGGGACAGGGGGTCACAGATACGCAGTATTTT
TRBD2,TRBJ2-5,once,TRBV5-1,CASSSGLAGVIETQYF,TGCGCCAGCAGCTCCGGACTAGCGGGAGTGATAGAGACCCAGTACTTC
NA,TRBJ2-2,NA,TRBV3-1/TRBV3-2,CASSQEGWGAGELFF,TGTGCCAGCAGCCAAGAGGGCTGGGGCGCCGGGGAGCTGTTTTTT